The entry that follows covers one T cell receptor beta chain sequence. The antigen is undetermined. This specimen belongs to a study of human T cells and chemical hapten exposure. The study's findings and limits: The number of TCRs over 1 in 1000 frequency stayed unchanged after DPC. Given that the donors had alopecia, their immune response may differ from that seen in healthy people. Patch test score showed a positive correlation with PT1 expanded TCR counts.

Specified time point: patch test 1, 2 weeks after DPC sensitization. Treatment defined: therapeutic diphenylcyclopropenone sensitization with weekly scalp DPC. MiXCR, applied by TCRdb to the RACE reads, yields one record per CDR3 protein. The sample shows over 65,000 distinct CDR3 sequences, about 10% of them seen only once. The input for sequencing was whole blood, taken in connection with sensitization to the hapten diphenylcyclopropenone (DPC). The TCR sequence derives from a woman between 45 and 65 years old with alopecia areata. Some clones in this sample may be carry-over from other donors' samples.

CDR3 protein: CASSAPRGVGELFF. The CDR3 DNA reads as TGTGCCAGCAGCGCACCTCGAGGGGTAGGGGAGCTGTTTTTT. The genes are TRBV9 and TRBJ2-2; the D gene could be TRBD1 or TRBD2 (5 bases each). The CDR3 has 14 residues. Germline V gene data show CDR1 as SGDLS and CDR2 as YYNGEE. V shed 3 bases and J shed 8 bases, with 14 bases lying between them. Drawing the rest from reference TRBV9 and TRBJ2-2, the complete variable domain is DSGVTQTPKHLITATGQRVTLRCSPRSGDLSVYWYQQSLDQGLQFLIQYYNGEERAKGNILERFSAQQFPDLHSELNLSSLELGDSALYFCASSAPRGVGELFFGEGSRLTVL.